This entry lists 14 T cell receptor beta chains sequenced from one sample in a study of blood T cell repertoires in COVID-19. Assay used: immunoSEQ multiplex PCR; TCRdb lists only in-frame clones, some missing. Here the sample spans tens of thousands of clones, about nine tenths being singletons. Sequenced input: peripheral blood. These receptors were taken from a man aged 45 to 65 with active COVID-19.

The chain recombines TRBV5-1 with TRBJ1-4; D unclear. The CDR3 totals 15 residues. Germline V gene sequence: CDR1 SGHRS, CDR2 YFSETQ. V lost 2 bases, J lost 8 bases, and 16 bases lay in between. The CDR3 DNA reads TGCGCCAGCAGCTTCCAACCCGGTTGGTCCGAAAAACTGTTTTTT. This encodes CASSFQPGWSEKLFF.

The CDR3 loop is CASSLDLGGRTDTQYF. CDR3 nucleotide sequence: TGTGCCAGCAGTTTAGACCTTGGCGGGAGGACAGATACGCAGTATTTT. This rearrangement joins TRBV27 to TRBJ2-3; 8 bases match TRBD2. In germline, CDR1 is MNHEY, CDR2 SMNVEV (reference sequence). The V gene end was trimmed by 2 bases and the J gene end by 3 bases; junction bases not matched to a gene: 7. The CDR3 sequence is 16 residues long.

The chain employs TRBV6-1 and TRBJ1-2, with a tentative D call TRBD1 (5 bases). Germline CDR1 is MNHNS and CDR2 is SASEGT. This CDR3 contains 16 residues. Deletions cut 1 base from V and 8 bases from J, with 20 bases between. Written as DNA, the CDR3 is TGTGCCAGCAGTGAAGACGGGGGGTCCCCTCCTAGGGGCTACACCTTC. Translating it yields CASSEDGGSPPRGYTF.

The chain combines TRBV28 with TRBJ2-5; maybe TRBD2 (5 bases). The V gene lost 2 bases and the J gene lost 3 bases, with 10 bases spanning the gap. This CDR3 is 14 amino acids long. Germline V CDR1 and CDR2: MDHEN, SYDVKM. The CDR3 protein is CASSLVAREETQYF. The CDR3 DNA reads as TGTGCCAGCAGTTTAGTAGCGCGGGAAGAGACCCAGTACTTC.

The J gene is TRBJ1-3, the V gene TRBV3-1 (or the pseudogene TRBV3-2); 7 bases are shared with TRBD1. V gave up 2 bases and J gave up 4 bases; unmatched junction bases: 2. Germline V CDR1 and CDR2: LGHDT, YNNKEL (reference sequence). This CDR3 is 14 amino acids long. CDR3 protein: CASSQRDSGNTIYF. The CDR3 bases are TGTGCCAGCAGCCAACGGGACAGCGGAAACACCATATATTTT.

This clone was picked up one time. The chain joins TRBV19 to TRBJ2-3, with 9 bases aligning to TRBD2. V gave up 3 bases and J gave up 3 bases; unmatched junction bases: 4. The CDR3 runs to 15 residues. CDR1 and CDR2 (germline): LNHDA, SQIVND (reference sequence). This CDR3 reads CASSIRLAVTDTQYF. CDR3 nucleotides: TGTGCCAGTAGTATTAGACTAGCGGTTACAGATACGCAGTATTTT.

V gene TRBV3-1 (or the pseudogene TRBV3-2) combines with J gene TRBJ2-5; D may be TRBD2 (5 bases). Trimming left V 1 base short and J 4 bases short, with 13 bases between. The CDR3 covers 15 residues. Germline V CDR1 and CDR2: LGHDT, YNNKEL (reference sequence). As DNA, the CDR3 is TGTGCCAGCAGCCAAGTGTGTCCCCGGGGAGAGACCCAGTACTTC. Amino acid sequence: CASSQVCPRGETQYF.

The rearrangement joins TRBV6-5 to TRBJ2-6; 8 nucleotides line up with TRBD1. Germline lookup yields CDR1 MNHEY and CDR2 SVGAGI. The CDR3 has 15 residues. V gave up 6 bases and J gave up 4 bases; unmatched junction bases: 5. The CDR3 region is CASSRQGTGANVLTF. CDR3 sequence (DNA): TGTGCCAGCAGCCGACAGGGGACCGGGGCCAACGTCCTGACTTTC.

This rearrangement joins TRBV5-4 to TRBJ2-5; possibly TRBD2 for D (6 bases). This CDR3 spans 15 amino acids. With 1 base removed from V and 1 base from J, the gap between germline ends came to 11 bases. Germline CDR1 is SGHNT and CDR2 is YYREEE (reference sequence). CDR3 coding DNA: TGTGCCAGCAGCTTGCGGGACGGGGGCCAAGAGACCCAGTACTTC. Encoded protein: CASSLRDGGQETQYF.

The V and J genes are TRBV9 and TRBJ1-3; a weak D match, TRBD1 (5 bases). The CDR3 is 15 residues long. Trimming removed 1 base from V and 3 bases from J, with 11 bases in between. The V gene's germline CDR1 is SGDLS and CDR2 YYNGEE. The CDR3 DNA follows: TGTGCCAGCAGCGTAAGCCAGGGTGGTGGAAACACCATATATTTT. This sequence encodes CASSVSQGGGNTIYF.

The chain joins TRBV10-2 to TRBJ2-1; tentatively, D is TRBD2 (5 bases). The V end lost 3 bases, the J end lost 9 bases, and 21 bases lay between the germline ends. The germline V gene has CDR1 WSHSY and CDR2 SAAADI. The length of the CDR3 is 16 residues. The CDR3 DNA follows: TGCGCCAGCAGTGAAATTAGCGAGAGGGCCTCTAGTGAGCAGTTCTTC. Protein: CASSEISERASSEQFF.

The V call is TRBV5-1, the J call TRBJ1-1, with TRBD1 matching over 10 bases. The CDR3 has 15 amino acids. CDR1 is SGHRS and CDR2 is YFSETQ in the germline V gene. The ends lost 3 bases at V and 2 bases at J; junction bases unmatched: 4. The CDR3 coding sequence is TGCGCCAGCAGCTGGGGGGACAGGGGTAACACTGAAGCTTTCTTT. Protein product: CASSWGDRGNTEAFF.

This chain links TRBV30 with TRBJ2-1, with 7 bases that match TRBD2. V trimming: 1 base; J trimming: 3 bases; junction bases outside the gene matches: 6. CDR3 size: 15 residues. Germline V lookup: CDR1 GTSNPN, CDR2 SVGIG (reference sequence). The CDR3 loop is CAWSAGGDLYNEQFF. As DNA, the CDR3 is TGTGCCTGGAGTGCTGGGGGGGACCTCTACAATGAGCAGTTCTTC.

V is TRBV4-2 and J is TRBJ2-3, with unresolved D. CDR3 size: 14 residues. Trimming took 1 base from V and 0 from J, leaving 5 bases between them. In germline, CDR1 is LGHNA, CDR2 YNFKEQ. The CDR3 loop is CASSQGRSTDTQYF. CDR3 nucleotides: TGTGCCAGCAGCCAAGGGCGGAGCACAGATACGCAGTATTTT.